The clone carrying this TCR beta chain has only one observation. This sample was included in a study of T cells in Graves' hyperthyroidism and ophthalmopathy. Amplified TCR beta CDR3 regions derived from RNA transcripts. During a first-round RT-PCR of the TCR CDR3, the HTBI primer set was used. Via MiXCR, TCRdb re-called the multiplex PCR reads, giving one row per CDR3 protein. Among a few hundred thousand distinct CDR3 sequences, more than 11% were seen once, and the ten largest hold about 5.8%. Germline V gene sequence: CDR1 MNHEY, CDR2 SVGEGT. This CDR3 has 14 residues. The germline V and J ends were trimmed by 7 bases and 4 bases, with 13 bases remaining between them.

This TCR came from a young woman with Graves' hyperthyroidism that later progressed to Graves' ophthalmopathy. J is TRBJ1-4 and V is TRBV6-2 or TRBV6-3; maybe TRBD1 (5 bases). Sequenced material: blood. The CDR3 is CASTSGGGNEKLFF. CDR3 sequence (DNA): TGTGCCAGCACCTCTGGGGGGGGTAATGAAAAACTGTTTTTT.